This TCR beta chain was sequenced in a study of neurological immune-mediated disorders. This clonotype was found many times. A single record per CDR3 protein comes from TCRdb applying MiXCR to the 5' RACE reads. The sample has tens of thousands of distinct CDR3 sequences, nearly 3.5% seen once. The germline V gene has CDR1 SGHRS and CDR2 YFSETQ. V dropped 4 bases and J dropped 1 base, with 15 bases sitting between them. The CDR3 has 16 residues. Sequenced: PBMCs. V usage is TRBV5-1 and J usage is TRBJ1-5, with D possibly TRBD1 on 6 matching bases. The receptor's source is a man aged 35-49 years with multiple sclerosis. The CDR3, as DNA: TGCGCCAGCAGCCCGGGGGGGGGGCCGAGCAATCAGCCCCAGCATTTT. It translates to CASSPGGGPSNQPQHF.